This T cell receptor (beta chain) was documented in a study of cytomegalovirus exposure and HLA in healthy donors. The study's findings and limits: Cytomegalovirus-associated TCR beta chains were listed, numbering some 180. The majority of TCR sequences were rare, yet some public TCRs appeared in many donors. That first-cohort TCR clusters tended to co-occur in the 90 to 150 validation repertoires was found in a later analysis.

Germline assignment: CDR1 MDHEN and CDR2 SYDVKM. The length of the CDR3 is 14 residues. Deletions cut 6 bases from V and 6 bases from J, with 15 bases between. Regarding this clone: Its antigen is still unknown.

The study drew the donors from its 120-subject validation cohort, separate from the approximately 700-subject first cohort. Using immunoSEQ multiplex PCR, the repertoire was profiled, and TCRdb retains in-frame clones only, with some absent. The repertoire holds around 130,000 clones, with nearly 90% as singletons. This clonotype originated in a man aged 25-45 years in good health and CMV-seronegative. Sequencing was done on a sample of PBMCs. The chain couples TRBV28 to TRBJ1-5; no clear D gene. Here the CDR3 DNA reads TGTGCCAGCAGGGTCCGGGCCGCGGGTCAGCCCCAGCATTTT. Residues: CASRVRAAGQPQHF.